These 18 T cell receptor beta chains were sequenced from one sample in a study of blood T cell repertoires in COVID-19 (dated by TCRdb to 2019 to 2021). Receptor libraries were prepared by the immunoSEQ multiplex PCR assay. TCRdb re-hosts the immuneACCESS table, in-frame sequences only. Its copies lack some clones; in the studies checked, an unresolved V gene accounts for under half of them, and the cause for the rest is not known. The sample table lists 110,000 or so clones, roughly nine tenths of them with a count of one. Together, the top ten hold around 30% of the sample. The sequencing input was peripheral blood. The receptors here all came from a man aged 65-85 years with active or convalescent COVID-19.

The rearrangement uses TRBV11-2 and TRBJ2-7; possibly TRBD2 for D (6 bases). The V and J ends lost 4 bases and 5 bases respectively, with 15 bases between them. This CDR3 is 14 amino acids long. Germline V gene data show CDR1 as SGHAT and CDR2 as FQNNGV. DNA of the CDR3: TGTGCCAGCAGCTGGTCCGGGAGCCGGAACGAGCAGTACTTC. Translation: CASSWSGSRNEQYF.

CDR3 DNA sequence: TGTGCCAGCAGTTTCCCCCACTCGGGACAGGGTAGTGGCTACACCTTC. This translates into CASSFPHSGQGSGYTF. The gene calls are TRBV28 and TRBJ1-2, with 9 nucleotides matching TRBD1. Unmatched junction bases numbered 12, after V lost 3 bases and J lost 7 bases. The germline CDR1 and CDR2 sequences are MDHEN and SYDVKM. This CDR3 is built from 16 residues.

V and J are TRBV18 and TRBJ1-4; 7 bases are a match to TRBD1. CDR3 length: 17 residues. Trimming cost V 5 bases and J 10 bases; bases outside gene matches: 19. Germline CDR1 KGHSH, CDR2 LQKENI. This chain's CDR3 is CASSADRDGQTRGKLFF. In DNA form, the CDR3 reads TGTGCCAGCTCAGCCGACAGGGACGGGCAAACTAGGGGAAAACTGTTTTTT.

The V and J genes are TRBV11-2 and TRBJ2-3; D is perhaps TRBD2 (6 bases). Germline V lookup: CDR1 SGHAT, CDR2 FQNNGV. V lost 1 base and J 6 bases, leaving 14 bases between the germline ends. The CDR3 extends over 15 amino acids. CDR3 amino acids: CASSLGSLRGDTQYF. The CDR3 nucleotides are TGTGCCAGCAGCTTAGGGTCGCTACGGGGGGATACGCAGTATTTT.

This clone was found once. The chain uses TRBV11-2 and TRBJ1-5; D possibly corresponds to TRBD1 (5 bases). The CDR3 consists of 14 residues. In germline, CDR1 is SGHAT, CDR2 FQNNGV. Trimming removed 1 base from V and 4 bases from J, with 8 bases in between. This CDR3 reads CASSLAGWNQPQHF. The CDR3 bases are TGTGCCAGCAGCTTAGCAGGGTGGAATCAGCCCCAGCATTTT.

The chain combines TRBV5-4 with TRBJ1-1, with 11 positions matching TRBD1. Germline-derived CDR1 and CDR2 are SGHNT and YYREEE (reference sequence). The V segment lost 4 bases and the J segment 5 bases; nucleotides outside the gene matches: 7. The CDR3 length is 15 residues. The CDR3 DNA is TGTGCCAGCAGCGGAGGACAGGGGGCAGGGACTGAAGCTTTCTTT. It translates to CASSGGQGAGTEAFF.

The chain has TRBV11-2 and TRBJ2-6; D is unresolved. The CDR3 consists of 15 residues. Trimming removed 2 bases at V and 0 bases at J, with 5 bases between. The germline V gene encodes CDR1 SGHAT and CDR2 FQNNGV. The CDR3 nucleotides are TGTGCCAGCAGCTTAAGGAGCTCTGGGGCCAACGTCCTGACTTTC. This codes for CASSLRSSGANVLTF.

V usage is TRBV14 and J usage is TRBJ1-1; unclear D gene. The ends were cut back, 3 bases at V and 4 bases at J, with 9 bases in the middle. The CDR3 is 13 amino acids. Germline V gives CDR1 SGHDN, CDR2 FVKESK. The CDR3 DNA follows: TGTGCCAGCAGCCACGCTTCCGGCACTGAAGCTTTCTTT. Translation: CASSHASGTEAFF.

The V and J genes are TRBV24-1 and TRBJ2-7, with 9 positions matching TRBD2. This CDR3 comprises 13 residues. Looked up from germline, CDR1 is KGHDR and CDR2 is SFDVKD. V lost 9 bases and J lost 2; bases outside the gene matches: 4. The DNA of the CDR3 is TGTGCCACCGGCGGGAGGGGAACCTACGAGCAGTACTTC. It yields the protein CATGGRGTYEQYF.

This clone was counted only a few times. The chain is built from TRBV25-1 and TRBJ1-4, with a weak D call TRBD1 (6 bases). Germline V gene lookup returns CDR1 MGHDK and CDR2 SYGVNS. The CDR3 covers 14 residues. Trimming removed 3 bases from V and 5 bases from J, with 10 bases in between. The CDR3 protein is CASSDNRANEKLFF. For the CDR3, the DNA is TGTGCCAGCAGTGATAACAGGGCCAATGAAAAACTGTTTTTT.

The V call is TRBV7-8, the J call TRBJ1-4; maybe TRBD1 (6 bases). CDR3 length: 15 amino acids. The V gene's germline CDR1 is SGHVS and CDR2 FQNEAQ. The V end lost 0 bases, the J end lost 5 bases, and 10 bases lay between the germline ends. This CDR3 reads CASSLAQGSNEKLFF. In DNA, the CDR3 is TGTGCCAGCAGCTTAGCTCAGGGGAGCAATGAAAAACTGTTTTTT. Supplemented by reference TRBV7-8 and TRBJ1-4, the full variable domain reads GAGVSQSPRYKVAKRGQDVALRCDPISGHVSLFWYQQALGQGPEFLTYFQNEAQLDKSGLPSDRFFAERPEGSVSTLKIQRTQQEDSAVYLCASSLAQGSNEKLFFGSGTQLSVL.

The V gene is TRBV19, the J gene TRBJ1-2; D perhaps matches TRBD1 (5 bases). Between the trimmed V and J ends, which lost 1 base and 2 bases, there was a span of 11 bases. CDR1 and CDR2 from the germline V gene are LNHDA and SQIVND (reference sequence). This CDR3 spans 15 amino acids. The CDR3 bases are TGTGCCAGTAGTATAGGACGGGGGGAGAACTATGGCTACACCTTC. Its translation: CASSIGRGENYGYTF.

The genes are TRBV19 and TRBJ2-7, with D maybe TRBD1 (6 bases). The length of the CDR3 is 11 residues. Germline V gene data show CDR1 as LNHDA and CDR2 as SQIVND (reference sequence). V was clipped by 3 bases and J by 10 bases, with 10 bases between them. The chain's CDR3 is CASSMTGVQYF. CDR3 in DNA: TGTGCCAGTAGTATGACAGGAGTACAGTACTTC.

This chain links TRBV9 with TRBJ1-1, with D unresolved. The CDR3 extends over 14 amino acids. Trimming left V 4 bases short and J 1 base short, with 11 bases between. Germline V gene lookup returns CDR1 SGDLS and CDR2 YYNGEE. The CDR3 here is CASSSLPENTEAFF. Written as DNA, the CDR3 is TGTGCCAGCAGCTCGCTGCCAGAGAACACTGAAGCTTTCTTT.

This chain links TRBV12-3 or TRBV12-4 with TRBJ2-7; 12 bases line up with TRBD2. CDR3 length: 13 amino acids. V dropped 6 bases and J dropped 4; count of bases not matched to a gene: 1. CDR3 protein: CASRLAGGYEQYF. CDR3 bases: TGTGCCAGCAGACTAGCGGGAGGTTACGAGCAGTACTTC.

The chain couples TRBV19 to TRBJ1-6, with 7 bases aligning to TRBD1. The CDR3 covers 14 residues. Germline V lookup: CDR1 LNHDA, CDR2 SQIVND (reference sequence). V dropped 5 bases and J dropped 7; count of bases not matched to a gene: 5. The CDR3 bases are TGTGCCAGTAGTCCGGGACAGCCAAATTCACCCCTCCACTTT. Encoded protein: CASSPGQPNSPLHF. The whole variable domain, filled in from reference TRBV19 and TRBJ1-6, reads DGGITQSPKYLFRKEGQNVTLSCEQNLNHDAMYWYRQDPGQGLRLIYYSQIVNDFQKGDIAEGYSVSREKKESFPLTVTSAQKNPTAFYLCASSPGQPNSPLHFGNGTRLTVT.

The V call is TRBV27, the J call TRBJ2-5; 10 nucleotides align to TRBD1. The CDR3 contains 15 residues. J was trimmed by 6 bases and V by 2 bases; bases with no gene match: 6. Germline V lookup: CDR1 MNHEY, CDR2 SMNVEV (reference sequence). The chain's CDR3 is CASSLARQGAKTQYF. In DNA, the CDR3 is TGTGCCAGCAGTTTAGCCCGACAGGGGGCAAAGACCCAGTACTTC.

J is TRBJ1-1 and V is TRBV19; D is uncertain. The V gene lost 4 bases and the J gene lost 1 base, with 7 bases spanning the gap. This CDR3 comprises 13 residues. Per germline, CDR1 LNHDA and CDR2 SQIVND (reference sequence). The CDR3 DNA reads as TGTGCCAGTAGTAGACTGAAGAACACTGAAGCTTTCTTT. Protein: CASSRLKNTEAFF.